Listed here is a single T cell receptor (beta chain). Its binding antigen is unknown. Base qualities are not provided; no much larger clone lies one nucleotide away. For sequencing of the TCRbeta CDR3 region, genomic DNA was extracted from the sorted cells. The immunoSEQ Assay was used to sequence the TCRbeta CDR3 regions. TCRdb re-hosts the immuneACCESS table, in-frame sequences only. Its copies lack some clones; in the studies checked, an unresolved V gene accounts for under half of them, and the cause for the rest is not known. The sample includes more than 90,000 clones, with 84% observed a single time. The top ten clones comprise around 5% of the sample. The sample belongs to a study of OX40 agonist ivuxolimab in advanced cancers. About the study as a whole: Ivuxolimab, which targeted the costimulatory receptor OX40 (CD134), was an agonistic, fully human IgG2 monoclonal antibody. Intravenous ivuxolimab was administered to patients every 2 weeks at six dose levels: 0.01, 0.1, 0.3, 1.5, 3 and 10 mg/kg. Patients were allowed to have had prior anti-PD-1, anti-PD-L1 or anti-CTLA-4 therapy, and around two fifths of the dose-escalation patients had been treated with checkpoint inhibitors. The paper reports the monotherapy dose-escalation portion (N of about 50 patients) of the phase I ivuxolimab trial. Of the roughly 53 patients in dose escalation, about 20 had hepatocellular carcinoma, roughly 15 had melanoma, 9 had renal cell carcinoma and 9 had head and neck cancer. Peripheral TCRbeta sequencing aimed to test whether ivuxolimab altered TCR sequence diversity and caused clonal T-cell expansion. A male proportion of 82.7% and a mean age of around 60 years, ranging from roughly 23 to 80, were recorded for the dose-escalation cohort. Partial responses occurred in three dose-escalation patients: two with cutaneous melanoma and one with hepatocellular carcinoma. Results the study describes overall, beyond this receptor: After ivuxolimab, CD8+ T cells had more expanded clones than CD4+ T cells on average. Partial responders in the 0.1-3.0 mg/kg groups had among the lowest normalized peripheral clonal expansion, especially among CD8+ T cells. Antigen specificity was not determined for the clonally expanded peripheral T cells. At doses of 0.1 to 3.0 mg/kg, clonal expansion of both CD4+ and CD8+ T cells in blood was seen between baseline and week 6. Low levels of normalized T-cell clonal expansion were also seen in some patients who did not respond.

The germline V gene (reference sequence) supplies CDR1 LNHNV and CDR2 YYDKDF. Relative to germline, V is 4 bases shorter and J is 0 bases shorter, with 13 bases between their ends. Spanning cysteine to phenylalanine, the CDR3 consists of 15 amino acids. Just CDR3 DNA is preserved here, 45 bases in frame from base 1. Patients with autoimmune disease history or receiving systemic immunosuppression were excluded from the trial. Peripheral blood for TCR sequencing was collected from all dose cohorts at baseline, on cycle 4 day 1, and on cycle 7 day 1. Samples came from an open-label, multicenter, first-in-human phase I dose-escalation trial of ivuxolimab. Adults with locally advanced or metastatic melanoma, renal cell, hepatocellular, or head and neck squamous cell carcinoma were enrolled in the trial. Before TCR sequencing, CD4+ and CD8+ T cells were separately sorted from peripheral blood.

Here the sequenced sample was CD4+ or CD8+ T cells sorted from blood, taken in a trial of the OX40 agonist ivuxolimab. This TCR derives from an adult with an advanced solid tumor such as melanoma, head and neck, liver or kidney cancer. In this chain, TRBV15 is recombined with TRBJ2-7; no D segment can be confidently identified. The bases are TGTGCCACCAGCATGGAAACCCCCCTCTCCTACGAGCAGTACTTC. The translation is CATSMETPLSYEQYF.